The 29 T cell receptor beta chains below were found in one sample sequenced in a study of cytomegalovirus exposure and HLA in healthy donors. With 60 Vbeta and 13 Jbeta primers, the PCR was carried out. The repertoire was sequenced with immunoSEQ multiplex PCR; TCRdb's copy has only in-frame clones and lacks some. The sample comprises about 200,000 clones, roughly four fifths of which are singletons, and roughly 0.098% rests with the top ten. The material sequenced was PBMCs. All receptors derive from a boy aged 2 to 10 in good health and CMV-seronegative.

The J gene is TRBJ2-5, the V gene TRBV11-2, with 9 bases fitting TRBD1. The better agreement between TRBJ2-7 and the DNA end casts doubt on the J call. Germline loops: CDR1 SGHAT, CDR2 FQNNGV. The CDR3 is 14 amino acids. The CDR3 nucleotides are TGTGCCAGCAGCTCCGGGACAGGGACCTACGAGCAGTACTTC. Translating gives CASSSGTGTYEQYF.

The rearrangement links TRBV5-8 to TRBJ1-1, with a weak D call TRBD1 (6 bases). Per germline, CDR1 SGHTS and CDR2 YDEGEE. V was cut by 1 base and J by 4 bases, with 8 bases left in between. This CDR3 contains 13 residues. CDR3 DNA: TGTGCCAGCAGCTTGACAGGGCTCACTGAAGCTTTCTTT. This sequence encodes CASSLTGLTEAFF.

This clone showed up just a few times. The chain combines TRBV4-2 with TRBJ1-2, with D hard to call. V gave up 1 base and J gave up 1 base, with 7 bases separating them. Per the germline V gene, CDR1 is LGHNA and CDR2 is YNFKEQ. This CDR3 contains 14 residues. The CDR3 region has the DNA TGTGCCAGCAGCCAAGTGGCTGGTAACTATGGCTACACCTTC. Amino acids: CASSQVAGNYGYTF.

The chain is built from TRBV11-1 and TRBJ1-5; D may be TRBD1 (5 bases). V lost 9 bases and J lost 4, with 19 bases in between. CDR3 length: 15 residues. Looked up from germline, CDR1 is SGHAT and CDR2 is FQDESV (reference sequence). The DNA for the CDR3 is TGTGCCAGAGAGCTCCGTGGGGGGGGAAATCAGCCCCAGCATTTT. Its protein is CARELRGGGNQPQHF.

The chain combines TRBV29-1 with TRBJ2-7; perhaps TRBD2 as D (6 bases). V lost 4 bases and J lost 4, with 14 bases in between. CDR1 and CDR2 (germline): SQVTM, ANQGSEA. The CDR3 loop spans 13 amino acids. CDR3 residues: CSVGGVSLYEQYF. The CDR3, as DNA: TGCAGCGTTGGCGGGGTTTCTCTTTACGAGCAGTACTTC.

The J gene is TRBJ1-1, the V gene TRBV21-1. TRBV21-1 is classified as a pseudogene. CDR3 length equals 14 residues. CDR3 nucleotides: TGTGCCAGCAGCACTCAGACTGCGAACACTGAAGCTTTCTTT. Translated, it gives CASSTQTANTEAFF.

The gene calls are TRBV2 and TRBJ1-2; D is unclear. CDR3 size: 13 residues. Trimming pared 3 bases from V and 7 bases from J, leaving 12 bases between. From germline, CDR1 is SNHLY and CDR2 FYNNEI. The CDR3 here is CASSDRQVGGYTF. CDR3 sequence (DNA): TGTGCCAGCAGTGATCGGCAGGTAGGTGGCTACACCTTC.

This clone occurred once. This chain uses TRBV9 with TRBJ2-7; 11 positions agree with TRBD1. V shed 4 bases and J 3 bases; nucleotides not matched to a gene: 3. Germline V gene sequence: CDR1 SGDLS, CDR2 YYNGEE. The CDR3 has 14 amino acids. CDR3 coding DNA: TGTGCCAGCAGCCAAGGGACAGGGGGCTACGAGCAGTACTTC. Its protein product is CASSQGTGGYEQYF.

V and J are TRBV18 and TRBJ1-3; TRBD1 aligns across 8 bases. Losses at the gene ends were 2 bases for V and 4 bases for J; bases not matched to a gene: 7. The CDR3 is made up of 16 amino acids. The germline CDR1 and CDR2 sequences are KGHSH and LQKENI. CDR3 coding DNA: TGTGCCAGCTCACCAAACCGACAGGGGACCGGAAACACCATATATTTT. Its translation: CASSPNRQGTGNTIYF.

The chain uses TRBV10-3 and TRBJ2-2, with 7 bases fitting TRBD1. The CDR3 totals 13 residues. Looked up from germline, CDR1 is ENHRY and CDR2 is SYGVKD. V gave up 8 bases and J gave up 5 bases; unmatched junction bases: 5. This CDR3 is CAIELQGTGELFF. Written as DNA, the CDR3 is TGTGCCATCGAGTTACAGGGGACCGGGGAGCTGTTTTTT.

CDR3 in DNA: TGTGCCACCCGCTCTGAGGGGGTCTACGAGCAGTACTTC. Protein sequence: CATRSEGVYEQYF. The J gene is TRBJ2-7, the V gene TRBV10-3, with D tentatively TRBD1 (6 bases). The CDR3 totals 13 residues. Trimming shortened V by 10 bases and J by 3 bases, and 16 bases separated the two germline ends. CDR1 is ENHRY and CDR2 is SYGVKD in the germline V gene.

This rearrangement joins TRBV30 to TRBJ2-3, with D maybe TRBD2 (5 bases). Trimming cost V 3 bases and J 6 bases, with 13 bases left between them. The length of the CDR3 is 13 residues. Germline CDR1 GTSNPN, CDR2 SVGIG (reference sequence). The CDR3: CAWRGGWLDTQYF. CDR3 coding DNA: TGTGCCTGGAGGGGCGGGTGGTTGGATACGCAGTATTTT.

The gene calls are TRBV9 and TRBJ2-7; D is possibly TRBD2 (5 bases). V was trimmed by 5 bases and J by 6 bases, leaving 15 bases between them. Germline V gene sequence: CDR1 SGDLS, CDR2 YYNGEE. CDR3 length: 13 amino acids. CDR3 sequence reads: CASSATEGGEQYF. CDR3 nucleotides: TGTGCCAGCAGTGCAACCGAGGGCGGCGAGCAGTACTTC.

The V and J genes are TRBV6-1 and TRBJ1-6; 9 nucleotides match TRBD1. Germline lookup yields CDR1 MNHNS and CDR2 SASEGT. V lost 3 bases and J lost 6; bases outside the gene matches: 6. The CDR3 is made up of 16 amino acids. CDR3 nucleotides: TGTGCCAGCAGTGAGCGGACAGGGGTTATTAATTCACCCCTCCACTTT. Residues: CASSERTGVINSPLHF.

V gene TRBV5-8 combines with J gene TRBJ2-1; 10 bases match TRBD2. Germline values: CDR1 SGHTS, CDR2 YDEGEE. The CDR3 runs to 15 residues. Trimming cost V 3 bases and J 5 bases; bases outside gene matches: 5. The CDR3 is CASSYQRGGDNEQFF. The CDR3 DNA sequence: TGTGCCAGCAGCTACCAGCGGGGGGGCGACAATGAGCAGTTCTTC.

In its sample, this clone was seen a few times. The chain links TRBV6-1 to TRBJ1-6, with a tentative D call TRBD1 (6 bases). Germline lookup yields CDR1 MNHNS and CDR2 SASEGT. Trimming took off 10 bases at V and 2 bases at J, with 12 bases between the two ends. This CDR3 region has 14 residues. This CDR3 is CATATGPYNSPLHF. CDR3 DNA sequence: TGTGCCACGGCGACAGGACCCTATAATTCACCCCTCCACTTT.

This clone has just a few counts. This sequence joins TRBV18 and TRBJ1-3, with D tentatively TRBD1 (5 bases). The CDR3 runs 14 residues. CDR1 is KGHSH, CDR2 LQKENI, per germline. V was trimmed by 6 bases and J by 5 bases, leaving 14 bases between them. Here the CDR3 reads CASSGLDNRNTIYF. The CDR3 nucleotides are TGTGCCAGCTCTGGCCTGGACAACCGAAACACCATATATTTT. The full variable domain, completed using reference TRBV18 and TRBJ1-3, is NAGVMQNPRHLVRRRGQEARLRCSPMKGHSHVYWYRQLPEEGLKFMVYLQKENIIDESGMPKERFSAEFPKEGPSILRIQQVVRGDSAAYFCASSGLDNRNTIYFGEGSWLTVV.

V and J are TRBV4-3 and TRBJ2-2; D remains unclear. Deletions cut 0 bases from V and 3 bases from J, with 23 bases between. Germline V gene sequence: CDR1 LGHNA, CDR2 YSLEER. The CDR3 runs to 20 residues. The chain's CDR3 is CASSQDDQTAHRYYTGELFF. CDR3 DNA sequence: TGCGCCAGCAGCCAAGATGATCAAACAGCCCACAGATACTACACCGGGGAGCTGTTTTTT.

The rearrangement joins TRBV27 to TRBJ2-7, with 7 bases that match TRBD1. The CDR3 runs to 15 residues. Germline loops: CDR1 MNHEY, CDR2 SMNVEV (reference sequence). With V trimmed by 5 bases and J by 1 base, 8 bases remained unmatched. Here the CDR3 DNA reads TGTGCCAGCAGTCCCCTCTCGACAGGGTCCTACGAGCAGTACTTC. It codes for CASSPLSTGSYEQYF.

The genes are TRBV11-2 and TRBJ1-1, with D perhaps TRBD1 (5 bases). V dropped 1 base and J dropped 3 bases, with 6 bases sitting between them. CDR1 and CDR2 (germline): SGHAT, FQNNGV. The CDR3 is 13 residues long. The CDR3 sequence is CASSLGQYTEAFF. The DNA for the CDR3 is TGTGCCAGCAGCTTAGGACAGTACACTGAAGCTTTCTTT.

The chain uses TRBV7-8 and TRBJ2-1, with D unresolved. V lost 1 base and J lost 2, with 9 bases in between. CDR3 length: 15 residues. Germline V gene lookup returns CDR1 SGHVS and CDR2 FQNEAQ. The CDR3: CASSLVIQAYNEQFF. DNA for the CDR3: TGTGCCAGCAGCTTAGTTATTCAGGCCTACAATGAGCAGTTCTTC.

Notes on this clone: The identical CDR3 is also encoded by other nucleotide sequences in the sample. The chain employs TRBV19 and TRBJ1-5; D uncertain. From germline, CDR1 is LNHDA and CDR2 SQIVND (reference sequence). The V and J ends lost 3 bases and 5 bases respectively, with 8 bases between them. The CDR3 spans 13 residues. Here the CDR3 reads CASSIGRDQPQHF. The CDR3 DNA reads TGTGCCAGTAGTATCGGCCGGGATCAGCCCCAGCATTTT.

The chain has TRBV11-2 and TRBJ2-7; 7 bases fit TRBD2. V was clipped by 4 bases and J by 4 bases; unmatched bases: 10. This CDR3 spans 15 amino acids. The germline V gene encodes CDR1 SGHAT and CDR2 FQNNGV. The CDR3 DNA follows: TGTGCCAGCAGCTCAAGGGACTACCTCACTTACGAGCAGTACTTC. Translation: CASSSRDYLTYEQYF.

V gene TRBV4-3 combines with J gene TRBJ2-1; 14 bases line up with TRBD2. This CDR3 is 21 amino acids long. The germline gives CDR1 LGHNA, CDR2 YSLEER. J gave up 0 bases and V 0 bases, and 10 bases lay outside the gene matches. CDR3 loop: CASSQEPRTSGGLGSYNEQFF. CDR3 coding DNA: TGCGCCAGCAGCCAAGAACCCAGGACTAGCGGGGGGCTCGGCTCCTACAATGAGCAGTTCTTC.

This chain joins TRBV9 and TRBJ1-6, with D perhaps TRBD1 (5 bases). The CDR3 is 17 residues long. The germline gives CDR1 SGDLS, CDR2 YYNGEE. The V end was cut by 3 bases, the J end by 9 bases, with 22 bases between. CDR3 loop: CASSAGGDAILGSPLHF. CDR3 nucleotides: TGTGCCAGCAGCGCCGGGGGGGACGCGATTTTGGGTTCACCCCTCCACTTT.

The CDR3 DNA reads as TGTGCCAGCAGCCTGGACAGGGGGCTTGACTATGGCTACACCTTC. Translating gives CASSLDRGLDYGYTF. V and J are TRBV5-4 and TRBJ1-2; TRBD1 agrees at 11 bases. The CDR3 totals 15 residues. Germline CDR1 reads SGHNT; CDR2 reads YYREEE (reference sequence). Trimming took 4 bases from V and 3 from J; bases not matched to a gene: 5.

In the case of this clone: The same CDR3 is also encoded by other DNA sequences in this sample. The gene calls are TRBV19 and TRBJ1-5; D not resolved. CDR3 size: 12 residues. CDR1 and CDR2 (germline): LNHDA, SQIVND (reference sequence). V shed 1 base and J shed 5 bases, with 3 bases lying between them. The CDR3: CASSIADQPQHF. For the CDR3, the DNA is TGTGCCAGTAGTATAGCGGATCAGCCCCAGCATTTT. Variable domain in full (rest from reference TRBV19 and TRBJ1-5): DGGITQSPKYLFRKEGQNVTLSCEQNLNHDAMYWYRQDPGQGLRLIYYSQIVNDFQKGDIAEGYSVSREKKESFPLTVTSAQKNPTAFYLCASSIADQPQHFGDGTRLSIL.

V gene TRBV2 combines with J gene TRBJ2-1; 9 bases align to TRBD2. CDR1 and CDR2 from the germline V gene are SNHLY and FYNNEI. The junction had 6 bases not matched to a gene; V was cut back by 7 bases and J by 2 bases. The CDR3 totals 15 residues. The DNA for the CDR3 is TGTGCCAGCATCCGAGGCGGGGGGGCCTACAATGAGCAGTTCTTC. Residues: CASIRGGGAYNEQFF.

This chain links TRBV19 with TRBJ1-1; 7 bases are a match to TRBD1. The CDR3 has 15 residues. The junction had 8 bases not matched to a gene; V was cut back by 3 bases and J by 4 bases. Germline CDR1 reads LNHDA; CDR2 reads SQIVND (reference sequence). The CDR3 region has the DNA TGTGCCAGTAGTATCGGTGGAGGGGGCCTCACTGAAGCTTTCTTT. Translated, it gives CASSIGGGGLTEAFF.